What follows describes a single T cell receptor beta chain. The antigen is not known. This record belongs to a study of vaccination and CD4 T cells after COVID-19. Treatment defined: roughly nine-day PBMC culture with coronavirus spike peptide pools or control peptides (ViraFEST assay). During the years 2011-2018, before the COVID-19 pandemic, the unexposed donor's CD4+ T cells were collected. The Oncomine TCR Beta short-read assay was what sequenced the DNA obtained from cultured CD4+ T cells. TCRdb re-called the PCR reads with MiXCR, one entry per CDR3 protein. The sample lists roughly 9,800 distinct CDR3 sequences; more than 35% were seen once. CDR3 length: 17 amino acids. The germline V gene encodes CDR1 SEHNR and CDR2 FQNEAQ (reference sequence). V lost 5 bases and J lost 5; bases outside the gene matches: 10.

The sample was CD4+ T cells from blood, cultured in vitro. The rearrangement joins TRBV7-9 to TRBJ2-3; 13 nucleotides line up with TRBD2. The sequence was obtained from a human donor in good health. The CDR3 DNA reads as TGTGCCAGCAGCGGAACTAGCGGGAGGGCCAGAAGAGATACGCAGTATTTT. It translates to CASSGTSGRARRDTQYF.